The rows below give T cell receptor beta chains drawn from one sample of a study of sequential checkpoint blockade in melanoma. Assay used: immunoSEQ multiplex PCR; TCRdb lists only in-frame clones, some missing. The sample yields about 20,000 clones, about 80% seen once. Sequences were derived from CD8+ T cells sorted from blood (inferred from file names), sampled from a patient given nivolumab and ipilimumab in sequence. The receptor source for this set is a human donor with melanoma. Each CDR3 is given with its conserved first and last residue. Fields, in order: clone size, V gene, J gene, CDR3 protein. Size values are once, few and many counts, or a class for expanded clones, and some rows have none.

abundance: .; v_gene: TRBV19; j_gene: TRBJ2-7; CDR3aa: CASSIRDRPSYEQYF
abundance: .; v_gene: TRBV6-5; j_gene: TRBJ1-1; CDR3aa: CASSYSGGLYTEAFF
abundance: .; v_gene: TRBV6-5; j_gene: TRBJ2-7; CDR3aa: CASSARSYEQYF
abundance: once; v_gene: TRBV6-5; j_gene: TRBJ2-7; CDR3aa: CASSPLAGGYEQYF
abundance: .; v_gene: TRBV7-8; j_gene: TRBJ1-5; CDR3aa: CASSLEGGGNQPQHF
abundance: once; v_gene: TRBV5-1; j_gene: TRBJ2-7; CDR3aa: CASSSGQSYEQYF
abundance: .; v_gene: TRBV10-3; j_gene: TRBJ2-1; CDR3aa: CAITPGGRWHNEQFF
abundance: .; v_gene: TRBV7-8; j_gene: TRBJ2-7; CDR3aa: CASSSPGYPPEQYF
abundance: few; v_gene: TRBV19; j_gene: TRBJ1-5; CDR3aa: CASSAYSNQPQHF
abundance: .; v_gene: TRBV19; j_gene: TRBJ1-3; CDR3aa: CASSVTAGTGDTIYF
abundance: .; v_gene: TRBV5-1; j_gene: TRBJ2-1; CDR3aa: CASSNLAGGPHNEQFF
abundance: .; v_gene: TRBV6-5; j_gene: TRBJ2-7; CDR3aa: CASSLRGLTYEQYF
abundance: few; v_gene: TRBV7-8; j_gene: TRBJ1-3; CDR3aa: CASSPAGTQGNTIYF
abundance: once; v_gene: TRBV30; j_gene: TRBJ1-1; CDR3aa: CAWSVMSGEAFF
abundance: .; v_gene: TRBV5-1; j_gene: TRBJ2-6; CDR3aa: CASSSTLSGANVLTF
abundance: once; v_gene: TRBV6-5; j_gene: TRBJ1-3; CDR3aa: CASSSTGGAGNTIYF
abundance: .; v_gene: TRBV10-3; j_gene: TRBJ2-7; CDR3aa: CAISAGLGDEQYF
abundance: .; v_gene: TRBV14; j_gene: TRBJ2-7; CDR3aa: CASSQHRDRGPYEQYF
abundance: .; v_gene: TRBV2; j_gene: TRBJ1-2; CDR3aa: CASSEAYTGRDGYTF
abundance: .; v_gene: TRBV28; j_gene: TRBJ1-1; CDR3aa: CASSLSGNTEAFF
abundance: .; v_gene: TRBV6-4; j_gene: TRBJ1-1; CDR3aa: CASSPQGFGTEAFF
abundance: .; v_gene: TRBV2; j_gene: TRBJ1-1; CDR3aa: CASRDRGFNTEAFF
abundance: .; v_gene: TRBV28; j_gene: TRBJ2-7; CDR3aa: CASSHQREVAEQYF
abundance: .; v_gene: TRBV11-2; j_gene: TRBJ2-7; CDR3aa: CASSLLLAGEDYEQYF
abundance: .; v_gene: TRBV10-3; j_gene: TRBJ2-1; CDR3aa: CAIIIADNEQFF
abundance: once; v_gene: TRBV7-9; j_gene: .; CDR3aa: CASSLDDYEQYF
abundance: .; v_gene: TRBV9; j_gene: TRBJ1-1; CDR3aa: CASSVDPGWGTEAFF
abundance: .; v_gene: TRBV9; j_gene: TRBJ1-2; CDR3aa: CASSDNGGARRGYTF
abundance: few; v_gene: TRBV6-4; j_gene: TRBJ1-2; CDR3aa: CASRPGQGYGYTF
abundance: .; v_gene: TRBV28; j_gene: TRBJ2-7; CDR3aa: CASSPQTGDSSYEQYF
abundance: .; v_gene: TRBV27; j_gene: TRBJ2-7; CDR3aa: CASSFIQNYEQYF
abundance: few; v_gene: TRBV28; j_gene: TRBJ1-5; CDR3aa: CASSPQGPNQPQHF
abundance: .; v_gene: TRBV6-5; j_gene: TRBJ1-1; CDR3aa: CASSYSRGNTEAFF
abundance: .; v_gene: TRBV28; j_gene: TRBJ2-6; CDR3aa: CASSSTHRDSGANVLTF
abundance: once; v_gene: TRBV7-9; j_gene: TRBJ1-1; CDR3aa: CASSLSGFDTEAFF
abundance: once; v_gene: TRBV13; j_gene: TRBJ1-1; CDR3aa: CASSPSTGARPEAFF
abundance: .; v_gene: TRBV4-1; j_gene: TRBJ1-2; CDR3aa: CASSQVETDYGYTF
abundance: .; v_gene: TRBV19; j_gene: TRBJ2-7; CDR3aa: CASSSLWGTGGIEQYF
abundance: .; v_gene: TRBV5-1; j_gene: TRBJ1-2; CDR3aa: CASSPDRAFGYTF
abundance: .; v_gene: TRBV13; j_gene: TRBJ1-2; CDR3aa: CASSSQGTNYGYTF
abundance: .; v_gene: TRBV7-9; j_gene: TRBJ1-2; CDR3aa: CASSTAHWGQTYGYTF
abundance: .; v_gene: TRBV25-1; j_gene: TRBJ2-2; CDR3aa: CASSDLASTGELFF
abundance: .; v_gene: TRBV6-5; j_gene: TRBJ2-7; CDR3aa: CASSGGQGVTYEQYF
abundance: .; v_gene: TRBV9; j_gene: TRBJ2-7; CDR3aa: CASSPRGLSNEQYF
abundance: few; v_gene: TRBV21-1; j_gene: TRBJ1-4; CDR3aa: CASRKTETNEKLFF
abundance: .; v_gene: TRBV7-8; j_gene: TRBJ2-7; CDR3aa: CASSLTSGRREQYF
abundance: .; v_gene: TRBV9; j_gene: TRBJ2-1; CDR3aa: CASSAILAGVNNEQFF
abundance: .; v_gene: TRBV4-1; j_gene: TRBJ1-1; CDR3aa: CASSQDLAYGATEAFF
abundance: .; v_gene: TRBV2; j_gene: TRBJ1-5; CDR3aa: CASSLTGVFQPQHF
abundance: few; v_gene: TRBV7-9; j_gene: TRBJ2-7; CDR3aa: CASSTALYEQYF
abundance: .; v_gene: TRBV28; j_gene: TRBJ1-5; CDR3aa: CASGSLGGRSNQPQHF
abundance: .; v_gene: TRBV5-1; j_gene: TRBJ1-6; CDR3aa: CASSMFSSPLHF
abundance: .; v_gene: TRBV5-1; j_gene: TRBJ2-7; CDR3aa: CASSWTSGSTEAYEQYF
abundance: .; v_gene: TRBV5-6; j_gene: TRBJ2-7; CDR3aa: CASSPGGSSYEQYF
abundance: .; v_gene: TRBV29-1; j_gene: TRBJ2-7; CDR3aa: CSAHLGDSYEQYF
abundance: few; v_gene: TRBV7-2; j_gene: TRBJ2-7; CDR3aa: CASSMGGDYEQYF
abundance: .; v_gene: TRBV6-6; j_gene: TRBJ1-6; CDR3aa: CASSETGANSPLHF